This T cell receptor (beta chain) comes out of a study of neurological immune-mediated disorders. Whole-study context: About 90% of the roughly 34 multiple sclerosis patients had relapsing-remitting disease; 3 had secondary progressive.

Time point indicated: longitudinal time-point 3. Unsorted libraries were prepared from 2 million PBMCs held at -80 C. Template-switch 5'RACE cDNA synthesis added a 10-nucleotide unique molecular identifier. TCRdb re-analysed the 5' RACE reads in MiXCR, keeping a single row per CDR3 protein. The sample gives tens of thousands of distinct CDR3 sequences, roughly 4.5% of which show up once; around 5.8% is in the top ten. General study findings and limits: TCR clonal expansion peaked in HTLV-1-associated myelopathy patients and was lowest in multiple sclerosis patients.

V was cut by 4 bases and J by 4 bases, with 11 bases left in between. The CDR3 loop spans 13 amino acids. The germline V gene has CDR1 SGHRS and CDR2 YFSETQ. This clonotype has ten or more counts. The antigen is not known. This receptor was taken from a woman aged 55-70 years with multiple sclerosis. The chain links TRBV5-1 to TRBJ1-2, with a tentative D call TRBD1 (6 bases). The sample comprised PBMCs. CDR3 bases: TGCGCCAGCAGCCAAGGACAGTCCTATGGCTACACCTTC. Its protein is CASSQGQSYGYTF.